The 25 T cell receptor beta chains in this list originate from one sample, sequenced in a study of STAT3 mutations in large granular lymphocyte leukemia. Study outcomes and limitations: At least one immunodominant TCR beta clonotype appeared in every T-cell large granular lymphocyte leukemia patient.

Their specific antigens are unknown. Generated by immunoSEQ multiplex PCR, the TCRdb table keeps only in-frame clones and is missing some. Here the sample spans around 29,000 clones, about 86% being singletons. The sequenced sample was peripheral blood mononuclear cells. The receptor source for this set is a man between 60 and 70 years old with T-cell large granular lymphocyte leukemia. Some clones in this sample may be carry-over from other donors' samples.

This rearrangement joins TRBV6-1 to TRBJ2-7; D tentatively fits TRBD1 or TRBD2 (5 bases each). Germline V gene lookup returns CDR1 MNHNS and CDR2 SASEGT. The CDR3 totals 13 residues. V was trimmed by 10 bases and J by 2 bases, leaving 15 bases between them. The CDR3 here is CATIRGATYEQYF. The CDR3, as DNA: TGTGCCACCATTAGAGGGGCCACCTACGAGCAGTACTTC.

The rearrangement uses TRBV19 and TRBJ1-1, with TRBD1 matching 8 bases. This CDR3 comprises 15 residues. The germline V gene has CDR1 LNHDA and CDR2 SQIVND (reference sequence). The junction had 11 bases not matched to a gene; V was cut back by 5 bases and J by 6 bases. The CDR3 protein is CASSPRTGKRPEAFF. The DNA for the CDR3 is TGTGCCAGTAGTCCTCGGACAGGGAAGAGGCCTGAAGCTTTCTTT.

The V and J genes are TRBV9 and TRBJ1-4; tentatively, D is TRBD1 (5 bases). Trimming removed 4 bases at V and 6 bases at J, with 19 bases between. The CDR3 covers 16 residues. Germline CDR1 is SGDLS and CDR2 is YYNGEE. The CDR3 sequence: CASSPGPTGQHEKLFF. The DNA for the CDR3 is TGTGCCAGCAGCCCAGGTCCCACGGGGCAACATGAAAAACTGTTTTTT.

The chain uses TRBV29-1 and TRBJ2-3; D not resolved. The germline V gene encodes CDR1 SQVTM and CDR2 ANQGSEA. The length of the CDR3 is 15 residues. Between the trimmed V and J ends, which lost 2 bases and 4 bases, there was a span of 16 bases. The DNA of the CDR3 is TGCAGCGTTGAACGAAGATCTTCCGGGCCAGATACGCAGTATTTT. Its translation is CSVERRSSGPDTQYF.

The chain has TRBV5-6 and TRBJ2-5; D remains unclear. The tail of the sequence fits TRBJ2-7 better, so the J call may be wrong. CDR1 is SGHDT, CDR2 YYEEEE, per germline. The CDR3 contains 12 residues. The CDR3 loop is CASSFLSAEQYF. CDR3 nucleotide sequence: TGTGCCAGCAGCTTTCTCTCCGCCGAGCAGTACTTC.

By share, this clone counts as medium-sized. The chain employs TRBV29-1 and TRBJ1-2; 8 positions agree with TRBD1. CDR1 and CDR2 from the germline V gene are SQVTM and ANQGSEA. Germline trimming cut 2 bases from V and 7 bases from J; bases unmatched to any gene: 6. CDR3 length: 13 residues. The DNA for the CDR3 is TGCAGCGTTGAACGGCCAGGGGGCGGTGGCTACACCTTC. It encodes CSVERPGGGGYTF.

The rearrangement joins TRBV6-5 to TRBJ1-1; tentatively, D is TRBD1 (5 bases). The V gene's germline CDR1 is MNHEY and CDR2 SVGAGI. This CDR3 has 13 amino acids. Trimming took 6 bases from V and 3 from J, leaving 11 bases between them. DNA for the CDR3: TGTGCCAGCAGGCTTATGGGGGACACTGAAGCTTTCTTT. Amino acid sequence: CASRLMGDTEAFF.

This clone was detected only a few times. The CDR3 DNA reads as TGTGCCAGCAGTTTGCTAGCGGGAGGGTACAATGAGCAGTTCTTC. This translates into CASSLLAGGYNEQFF. This rearrangement joins TRBV6-1 to TRBJ2-1; 12 nucleotides agree with TRBD2. Germline loops: CDR1 MNHNS, CDR2 SASEGT. The junction had 3 bases not matched to a gene; V was cut back by 5 bases and J by 4 bases. This CDR3 region has 15 residues.

A single count supports this clone. V and J are TRBV18 and TRBJ2-6; D remains ambiguous. Germline CDR1 KGHSH, CDR2 LQKENI. CDR3 length: 17 amino acids. Trimming took 3 bases from V and 4 from J, leaving 16 bases between them. The CDR3 region has the DNA TGTGCCAGCTCACCGGACGAGTCGGCTCTGGGGGCCAACGTCCTGACTTTC. Translated, it gives CASSPDESALGANVLTF.

The rearrangement uses TRBV7-2 and TRBJ1-5, with D uncertain. The V end lost 0 bases, the J end lost 3 bases, and 9 bases lay between the germline ends. This CDR3 has 15 amino acids. Germline loops: CDR1 SGHTA, CDR2 FQGNSA. The CDR3 here is CASSLAGTYNQPQHF. CDR3 in DNA: TGTGCCAGCAGCTTAGCCGGCACTTACAATCAGCCCCAGCATTTT. Full variable domain (remainder filled in from reference TRBV7-2 and TRBJ1-5): GAGVSQSPSNKVTEKGKDVELRCDPISGHTALYWYRQSLGQGLEFLIYFQGNSAPDKSGLPSDRFSAERTGGSVSTLTIQRTQQEDSAVYLCASSLAGTYNQPQHFGDGTRLSIL.

This chain connects TRBV5-1 to TRBJ1-1; 7 bases are a match to TRBD1. V lost 4 bases, J lost 1 base, and 4 bases stayed unmatched. The length of the CDR3 is 14 residues. Germline CDR1 is SGHRS and CDR2 is YFSETQ. The CDR3 bases are TGCGCCAGCAGCAGCCGACAGGGGAACACTGAAGCTTTCTTT. Translating gives CASSSRQGNTEAFF. The full variable domain, completed using reference TRBV5-1 and TRBJ1-1, is KAGVTQTPRYLIKTRGQQVTLSCSPISGHRSVSWYQQTPGQGLQFLFEYFSETQRNKGNFPGRFSGRQFSNSRSEMNVSTLELGDSALYLCASSSRQGNTEAFFGQGTRLTVV.

The V gene is TRBV7-2, the J gene TRBJ2-3; 11 bases agree with TRBD2. V was clipped by 1 base and J by 4 bases; unmatched bases: 1. The CDR3 is 15 residues long. The germline V gene encodes CDR1 SGHTA and CDR2 FQGNSA. The CDR3 reads CASSLELAGADTQYF. CDR3 sequence (DNA): TGTGCCAGCAGCTTAGAACTAGCGGGGGCAGATACGCAGTATTTT. The full variable domain, rest sourced from reference TRBV7-2 and TRBJ2-3, is GAGVSQSPSNKVTEKGKDVELRCDPISGHTALYWYRQSLGQGLEFLIYFQGNSAPDKSGLPSDRFSAERTGGSVSTLTIQRTQQEDSAVYLCASSLELAGADTQYFGPGTRLTVL.

The chain carries TRBV18 and TRBJ2-7; TRBD2 aligns across 10 bases. CDR1 is KGHSH, CDR2 LQKENI, per germline. V lost 3 bases and J lost 4; bases outside the gene matches: 3. The CDR3 spans 14 residues. CDR3 amino acids: CASSPGLADYEQYF. Written as DNA, the CDR3 is TGTGCCAGCTCACCCGGACTAGCGGATTACGAGCAGTACTTC.

V usage is TRBV6-1 and J usage is TRBJ1-6; no definite D call. Germline CDR1 MNHNS, CDR2 SASEGT. V was cut by 0 bases and J by 8 bases, with 5 bases left in between. This CDR3 is built from 13 residues. CDR3: CASSEAGDSPLHF. CDR3 bases: TGTGCCAGCAGTGAAGCGGGAGATTCACCCCTCCACTTT.

The chain recombines TRBV11-2 with TRBJ2-3; D is tentatively TRBD1 or TRBD2 (5 bases each). The CDR3 spans 13 residues. Germline V gives CDR1 SGHAT, CDR2 FQNNGV. V was trimmed by 8 bases and J by 11 bases, leaving 20 bases between them. CDR3 in DNA: TGTGCCAGCTCTACGACTCCAGAGGGGAGGCAGTATTTT. Protein sequence: CASSTTPEGRQYF.

This chain uses TRBV29-1 with TRBJ2-1, with 11 bases lining up with TRBD2. The V gene's germline CDR1 is SQVTM and CDR2 ANQGSEA. CDR3 size: 14 residues. The V gene end was trimmed by 4 bases and the J gene end by 4 bases; junction bases not matched to a gene: 3. The CDR3 sequence: CSVAGLAAYNEQFF. The CDR3 nucleotides read TGCAGCGTTGCGGGACTAGCGGCATACAATGAGCAGTTCTTC.

This chain uses TRBV19 with TRBJ1-1; 7 bases align to TRBD1. This CDR3 region has 14 residues. The V gene's germline CDR1 is LNHDA and CDR2 SQIVND (reference sequence). V was clipped by 3 bases and J by 5 bases; unmatched bases: 6. The CDR3 DNA reads TGTGCCAGTAGTATCCTACAGGGGAAGACTGAAGCTTTCTTT. Translation gives CASSILQGKTEAFF.

V and J are TRBV14 and TRBJ2-1, with D possibly TRBD2 on 6 matching bases. Germline V gene sequence: CDR1 SGHDN, CDR2 FVKESK. Deletions cut 1 base from V and 10 bases from J, with 17 bases between. The CDR3 runs 15 residues. CDR3 bases: TGTGCCAGCAGCCAAGGCGGGACTCTCGGGTGGGAGCAGTTCTTC. It codes for CASSQGGTLGWEQFF. The whole variable domain, filled in from reference TRBV14 and TRBJ2-1, reads EAGVTQFPSHSVIEKGQTVTLRCDPISGHDNLYWYRRVMGKEIKFLLHFVKESKQDESGMPNNRFLAERTGGTYSTLKVQPAELEDSGVYFCASSQGGTLGWEQFFGPGTRLTVL.

This clone appeared a few times. The CDR3 region has the DNA TGTGCCAGCAGTTTAAGGTCGGGACTAGCGGGCCCCTCCTACGAGCAGTACTTC. It yields the protein CASSLRSGLAGPSYEQYF. The chain links TRBV28 to TRBJ2-7; 12 bases are shared with TRBD2. Germline assignment: CDR1 MDHEN and CDR2 SYDVKM. The CDR3 is 18 residues long. Trimming took 2 bases from V and 0 from J; bases not matched to a gene: 8.

This clone was counted only a few times. The chain recombines TRBV7-9 with TRBJ1-5; D gene uncertain. V was clipped by 6 bases and J by 1 base, with 19 bases between them. Germline V CDR1 and CDR2: SEHNR, FQNEAQ (reference sequence). The CDR3 runs to 17 residues. This CDR3 is CASSLGESSGSNQPQHF. The CDR3 region has the DNA TGTGCCAGCAGTCTTGGGGAGTCCAGTGGGAGCAATCAGCCCCAGCATTTT.

The chain joins TRBV9 to TRBJ2-7; 7 bases are a match to TRBD1. Germline V gene data show CDR1 as SGDLS and CDR2 as YYNGEE. The CDR3 is 14 residues long. V lost 3 bases, J lost 4 bases, and 7 bases stayed unmatched. The CDR3 coding sequence is TGTGCCAGCAGCGGAAGGGGGCGCGGATACGAGCAGTACTTC. Protein sequence: CASSGRGRGYEQYF.

The V call is TRBV18, the J call TRBJ2-3; TRBD2 matches at 9 bases. This CDR3 region has 14 residues. Germline loops: CDR1 KGHSH, CDR2 LQKENI. V shed 3 bases, J shed 5 bases, and the junction held 3 bases outside the gene matches. The CDR3, as DNA: TGTGCCAGCTCACCCCCTAGCGGGGAAGATACGCAGTATTTT. Its protein product is CASSPPSGEDTQYF.

The CDR3 DNA sequence: TGTGCCAGCAGCTTACCCCGCCGGCAGGAGGAATATGGCTACACCTTC. Its translation: CASSLPRRQEEYGYTF. V usage is TRBV11-2 and J usage is TRBJ1-2, with no clear D. V dropped 2 bases and J dropped 5 bases, with 18 bases sitting between them. Germline loops: CDR1 SGHAT, CDR2 FQNNGV. The CDR3 totals 16 residues.

This clone occurred a few times. The chain is built from TRBV9 and TRBJ2-7; D ambiguous. Germline assignment: CDR1 SGDLS and CDR2 YYNGEE. Trimming took 4 bases from V and 3 from J, leaving 14 bases between them. The CDR3 has 14 residues. CDR3 coding DNA: TGTGCCAGCAGCCCCACCGGAGCCCACTACGAGCAGTACTTC. Its translation is CASSPTGAHYEQYF.

The chain is built from TRBV5-1 and TRBJ2-5; 9 nucleotides align to TRBD1. V lost 5 bases, J lost 4 bases, and 12 bases stayed unmatched. The V gene's germline CDR1 is SGHRS and CDR2 YFSETQ. The CDR3 has 16 residues. CDR3 coding DNA: TGCGCCAGCAGGAGAACCGGACAGGGGATAGGAGAGACCCAGTACTTC. It is translated as CASRRTGQGIGETQYF.